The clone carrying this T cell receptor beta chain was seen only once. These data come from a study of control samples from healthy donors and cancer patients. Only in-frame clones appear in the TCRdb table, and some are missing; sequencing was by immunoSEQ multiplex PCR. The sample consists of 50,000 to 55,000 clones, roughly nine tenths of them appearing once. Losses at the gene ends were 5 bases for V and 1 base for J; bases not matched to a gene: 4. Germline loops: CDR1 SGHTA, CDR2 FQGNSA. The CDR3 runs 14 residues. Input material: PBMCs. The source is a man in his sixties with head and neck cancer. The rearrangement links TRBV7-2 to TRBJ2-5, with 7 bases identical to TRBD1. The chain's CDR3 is CASSKRTGQETQYF. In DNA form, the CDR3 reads TGTGCCAGCAGCAAACGGACAGGCCAAGAGACCCAGTACTTC. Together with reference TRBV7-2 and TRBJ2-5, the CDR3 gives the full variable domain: GAGVSQSPSNKVTEKGKDVELRCDPISGHTALYWYRQSLGQGLEFLIYFQGNSAPDKSGLPSDRFSAERTGGSVSTLTIQRTQQEDSAVYLCASSKRTGQETQYFGPGTRLLVL.